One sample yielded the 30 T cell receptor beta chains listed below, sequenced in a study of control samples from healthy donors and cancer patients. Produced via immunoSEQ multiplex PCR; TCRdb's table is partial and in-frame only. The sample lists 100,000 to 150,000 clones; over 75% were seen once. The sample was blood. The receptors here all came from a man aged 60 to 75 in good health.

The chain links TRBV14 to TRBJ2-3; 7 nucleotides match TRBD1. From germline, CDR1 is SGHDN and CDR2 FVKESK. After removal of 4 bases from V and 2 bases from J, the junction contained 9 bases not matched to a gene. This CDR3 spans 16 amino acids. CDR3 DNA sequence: TGTGCCAGCAGCCTCGCGGCCGGGACAGTCACAGATACGCAGTATTTT. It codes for CASSLAAGTVTDTQYF.

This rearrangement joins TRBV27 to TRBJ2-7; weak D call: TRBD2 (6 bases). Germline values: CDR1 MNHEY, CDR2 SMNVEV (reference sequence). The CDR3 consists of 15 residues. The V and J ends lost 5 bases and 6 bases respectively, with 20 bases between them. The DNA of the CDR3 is TGTGCCAGCAGTCTTACCGGGACTCTGGCAGTCGAGCAGTACTTC. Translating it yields CASSLTGTLAVEQYF.

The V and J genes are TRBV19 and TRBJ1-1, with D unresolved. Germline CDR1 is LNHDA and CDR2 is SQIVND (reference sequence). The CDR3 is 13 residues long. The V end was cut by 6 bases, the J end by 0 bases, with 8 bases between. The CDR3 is CASRQGVNTEAFF. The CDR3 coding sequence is TGTGCCAGTAGACAAGGTGTGAACACTGAAGCTTTCTTT.

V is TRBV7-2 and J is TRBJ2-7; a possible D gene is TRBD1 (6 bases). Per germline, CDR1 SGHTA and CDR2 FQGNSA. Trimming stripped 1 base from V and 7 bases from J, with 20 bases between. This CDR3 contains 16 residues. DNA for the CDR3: TGTGCCAGCAGCTTAGTAGGGGGTCCGGGCCGGGATGAGCAGTACTTC. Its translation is CASSLVGGPGRDEQYF.

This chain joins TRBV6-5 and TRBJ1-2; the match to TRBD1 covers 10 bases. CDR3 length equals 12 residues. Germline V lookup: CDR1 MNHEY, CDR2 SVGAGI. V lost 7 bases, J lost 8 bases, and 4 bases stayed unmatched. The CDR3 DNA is TGTGCCAGCAACCCGACAGGGGGCGGCTACACCTTC. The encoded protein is CASNPTGGGYTF.

The CDR3 DNA reads TGTGCCAGCATGACGGGGGGTAGGATGCCCCAGCATTTT. It is translated as CASMTGGRMPQHF. The genes are TRBV28 and TRBJ1-5; tentatively, D is TRBD1 (5 bases). The CDR3 contains 13 residues. The germline V gene has CDR1 MDHEN and CDR2 SYDVKM. Trimming removed 7 bases from V and 9 bases from J, with 16 bases in between.

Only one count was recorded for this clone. CDR3 residues: CASRRTGDYEQYF. In DNA form, the CDR3 reads TGTGCCAGCAGACGGACTGGGGACTACGAGCAGTACTTC. The V gene is TRBV6-5, the J gene TRBJ2-7, with D maybe TRBD2 (5 bases). With 6 bases removed from V and 3 bases from J, the gap between germline ends came to 12 bases. Germline V gives CDR1 MNHEY, CDR2 SVGAGI. CDR3 length: 13 amino acids.

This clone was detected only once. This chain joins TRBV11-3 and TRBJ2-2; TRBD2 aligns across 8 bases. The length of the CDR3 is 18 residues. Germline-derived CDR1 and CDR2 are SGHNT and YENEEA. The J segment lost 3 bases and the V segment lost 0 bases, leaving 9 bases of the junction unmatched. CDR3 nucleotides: TGTGCCAGCAGCTTAGAGGGGGTAATAGCGGGGCACACCGGGGAGCTGTTTTTT. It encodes CASSLEGVIAGHTGELFF.

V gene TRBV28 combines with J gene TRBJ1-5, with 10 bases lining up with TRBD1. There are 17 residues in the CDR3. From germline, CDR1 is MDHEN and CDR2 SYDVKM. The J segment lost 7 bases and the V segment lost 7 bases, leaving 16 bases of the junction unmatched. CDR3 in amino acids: CASIAKGTGALLQPQHF. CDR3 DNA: TGTGCCAGCATTGCAAAGGGGACAGGGGCACTTTTACAGCCCCAGCATTTT.

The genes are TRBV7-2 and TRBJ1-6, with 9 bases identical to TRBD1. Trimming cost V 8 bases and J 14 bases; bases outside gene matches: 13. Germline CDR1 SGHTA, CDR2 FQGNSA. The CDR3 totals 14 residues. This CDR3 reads CASAIRTGEMALHF. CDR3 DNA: TGTGCCAGCGCGATACGGACAGGGGAGATGGCCCTCCACTTT.

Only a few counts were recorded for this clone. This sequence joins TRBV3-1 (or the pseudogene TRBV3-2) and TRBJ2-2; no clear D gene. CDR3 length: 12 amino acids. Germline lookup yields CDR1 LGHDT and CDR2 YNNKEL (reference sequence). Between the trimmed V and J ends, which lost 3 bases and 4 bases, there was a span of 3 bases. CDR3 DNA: TGTGCCAGCAGCCACCCCACCGGGGAGCTGTTTTTT. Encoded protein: CASSHPTGELFF.

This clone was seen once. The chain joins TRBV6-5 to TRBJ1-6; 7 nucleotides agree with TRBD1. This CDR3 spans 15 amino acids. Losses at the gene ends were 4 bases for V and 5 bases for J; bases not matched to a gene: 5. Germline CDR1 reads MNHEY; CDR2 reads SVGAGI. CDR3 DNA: TGTGCCAGCAGTTTTGGGACAGTGAATAATTCACCCCTCCACTTT. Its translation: CASSFGTVNNSPLHF.

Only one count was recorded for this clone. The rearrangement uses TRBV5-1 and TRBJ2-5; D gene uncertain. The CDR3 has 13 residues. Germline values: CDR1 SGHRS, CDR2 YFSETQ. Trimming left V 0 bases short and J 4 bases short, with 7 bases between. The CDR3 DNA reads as TGCGCCAGCAGCTTGGGGGTCTTAGAGACCCAGTACTTC. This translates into CASSLGVLETQYF.

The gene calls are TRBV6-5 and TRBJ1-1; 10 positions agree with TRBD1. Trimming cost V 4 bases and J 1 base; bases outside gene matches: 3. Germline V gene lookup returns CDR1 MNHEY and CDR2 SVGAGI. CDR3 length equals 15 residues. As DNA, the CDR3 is TGTGCCAGCAGTTCCCGGACAGGGGGGAACACTGAAGCTTTCTTT. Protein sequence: CASSSRTGGNTEAFF.

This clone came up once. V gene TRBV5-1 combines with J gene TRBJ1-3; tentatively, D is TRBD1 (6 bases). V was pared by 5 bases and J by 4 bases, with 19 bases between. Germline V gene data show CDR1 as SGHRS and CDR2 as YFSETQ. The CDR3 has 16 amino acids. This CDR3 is CASSLTITGTGNTIYF. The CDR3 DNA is TGCGCCAGCAGTCTGACGATTACCGGGACAGGAAACACCATATATTTT.

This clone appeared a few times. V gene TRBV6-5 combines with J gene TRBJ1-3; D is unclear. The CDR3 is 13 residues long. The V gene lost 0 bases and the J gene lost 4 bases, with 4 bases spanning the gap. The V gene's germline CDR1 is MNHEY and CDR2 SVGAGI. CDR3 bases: TGTGCCAGCAGTTACTCGGCAGGAAACACCATATATTTT. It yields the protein CASSYSAGNTIYF.

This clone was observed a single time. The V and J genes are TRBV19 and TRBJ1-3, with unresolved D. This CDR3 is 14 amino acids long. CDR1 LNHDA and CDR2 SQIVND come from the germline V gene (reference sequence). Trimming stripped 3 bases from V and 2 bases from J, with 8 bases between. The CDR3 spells CASSIGLTGNTIYF. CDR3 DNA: TGTGCCAGTAGTATCGGCCTCACTGGAAACACCATATATTTT.

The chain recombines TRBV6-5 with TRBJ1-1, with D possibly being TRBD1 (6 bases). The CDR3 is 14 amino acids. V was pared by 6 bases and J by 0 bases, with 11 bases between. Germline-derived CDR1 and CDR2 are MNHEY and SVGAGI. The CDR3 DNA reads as TGTGCCAGCAGCTTTGACAGGCTGAACACTGAAGCTTTCTTT. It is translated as CASSFDRLNTEAFF.

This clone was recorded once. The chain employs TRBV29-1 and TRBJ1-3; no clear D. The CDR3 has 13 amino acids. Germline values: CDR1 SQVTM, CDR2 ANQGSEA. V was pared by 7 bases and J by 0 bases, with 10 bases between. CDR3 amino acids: CSAILDSGNTIYF. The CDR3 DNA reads TGCAGCGCTATCTTAGACTCTGGAAACACCATATATTTT.

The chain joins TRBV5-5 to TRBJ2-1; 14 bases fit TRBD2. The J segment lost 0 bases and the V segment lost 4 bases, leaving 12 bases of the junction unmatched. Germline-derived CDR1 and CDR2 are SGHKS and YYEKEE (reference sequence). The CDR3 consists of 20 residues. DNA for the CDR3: TGTGCCAGCAGCCCTAGACTAGGGGGGACTAGCGGGAGCTCCTACAATGAGCAGTTCTTC. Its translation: CASSPRLGGTSGSSYNEQFF. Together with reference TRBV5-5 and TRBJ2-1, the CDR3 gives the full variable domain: DAGVTQSPTHLIKTRGQQVTLRCSPISGHKSVSWYQQVLGQGPQFIFQYYEKEERGRGNFPDRFSARQFPNYSSELNVNALLLGDSALYLCASSPRLGGTSGSSYNEQFFGPGTRLTVL.

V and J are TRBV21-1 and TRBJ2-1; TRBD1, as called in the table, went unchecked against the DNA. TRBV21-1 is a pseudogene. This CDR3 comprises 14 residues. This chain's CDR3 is CASSKDGRGRRQFF. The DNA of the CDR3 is TGTGCCAGCAGCAAAGATGGAAGGGGGCGCCGGCAGTTCTTC.

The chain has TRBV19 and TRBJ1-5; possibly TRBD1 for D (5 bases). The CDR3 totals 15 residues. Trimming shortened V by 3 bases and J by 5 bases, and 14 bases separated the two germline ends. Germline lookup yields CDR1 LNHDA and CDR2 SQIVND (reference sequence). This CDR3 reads CASSITAGLDQPQHF. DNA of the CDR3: TGTGCCAGTAGTATTACGGCAGGGCTTGATCAGCCCCAGCATTTT.

CDR3 DNA sequence: TGCGCCAGCAGCTTGGAGCAAGGGCCCTACGAGCAGTACTTC. Translating gives CASSLEQGPYEQYF. V is TRBV5-1 and J is TRBJ2-7; no definite D call. Germline CDR1 SGHRS, CDR2 YFSETQ. V was pared by 0 bases and J by 2 bases, with 9 bases between. The CDR3 is 14 amino acids.

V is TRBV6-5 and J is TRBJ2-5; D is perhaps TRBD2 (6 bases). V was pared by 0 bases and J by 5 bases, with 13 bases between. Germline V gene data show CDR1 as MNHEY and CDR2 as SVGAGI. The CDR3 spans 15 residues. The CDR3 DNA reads TGTGCCAGCAGTTACTCGCACAGTGGAGGGGAGACCCAGTACTTC. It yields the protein CASSYSHSGGETQYF.

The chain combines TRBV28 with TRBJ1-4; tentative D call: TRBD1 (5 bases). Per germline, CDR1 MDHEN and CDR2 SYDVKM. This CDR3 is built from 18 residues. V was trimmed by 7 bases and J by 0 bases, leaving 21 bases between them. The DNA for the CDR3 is TGTGCCAGCAATCGCCCGAGGGGAGTGGCCTCAACTAATGAAAAACTGTTTTTT. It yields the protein CASNRPRGVASTNEKLFF.

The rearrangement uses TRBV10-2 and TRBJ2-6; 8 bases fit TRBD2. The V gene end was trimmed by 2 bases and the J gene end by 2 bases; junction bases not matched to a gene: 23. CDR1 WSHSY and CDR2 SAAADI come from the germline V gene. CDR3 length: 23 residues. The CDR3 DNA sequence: TGCGCCAGCAGTGAGGGCTCCCGGGGGGGAGGGCGGTTGGCGGGGACTGGGGCCAACGTCCTGACTTTC. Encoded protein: CASSEGSRGGGRLAGTGANVLTF.

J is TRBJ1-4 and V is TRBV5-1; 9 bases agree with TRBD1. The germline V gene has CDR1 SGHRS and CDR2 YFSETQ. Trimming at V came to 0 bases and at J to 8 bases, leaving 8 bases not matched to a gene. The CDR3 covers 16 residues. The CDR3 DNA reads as TGCGCCAGCAGCTTGGCCTCGGGACAGGGTGGAGAAAAACTGTTTTTT. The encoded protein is CASSLASGQGGEKLFF.

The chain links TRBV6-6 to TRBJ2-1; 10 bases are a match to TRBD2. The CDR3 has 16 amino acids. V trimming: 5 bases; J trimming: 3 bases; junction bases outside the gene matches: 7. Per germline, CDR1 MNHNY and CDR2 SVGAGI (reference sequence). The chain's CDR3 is CASSPSGGAIYNEQFF. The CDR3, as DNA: TGTGCCAGCAGTCCGAGCGGGGGGGCTATCTACAATGAGCAGTTCTTC.

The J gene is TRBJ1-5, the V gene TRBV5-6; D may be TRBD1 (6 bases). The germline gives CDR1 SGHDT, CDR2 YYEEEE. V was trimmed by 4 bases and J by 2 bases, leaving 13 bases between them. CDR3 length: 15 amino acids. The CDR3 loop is CASSLGTTGNQPQHF. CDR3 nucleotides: TGTGCCAGCAGCCTGGGGACAACTGGCAATCAGCCCCAGCATTTT.

CDR3 bases: TGTGCCAGCAGTTCCGCAGGGGGACAGGACTACGAGCAGTACTTC. It encodes CASSSAGGQDYEQYF. The chain combines TRBV28 with TRBJ2-7; 8 bases line up with TRBD1. Germline CDR1 reads MDHEN; CDR2 reads SYDVKM. The CDR3 loop spans 15 amino acids. With 4 bases clipped from V and 3 bases from J, the junction kept 8 bases outside the gene matches.